A selection of T cell receptor beta chains follows, all from one sample in a study of blood T cell repertoires in COVID-19. Data came from immunoSEQ multiplex PCR; TCRdb stores just in-frame clones and leaves some out. The sample consists of 48,000 or so clones, approximately 90% of them appearing once. The sequenced material came from peripheral blood. The source of these receptors is a woman of 80 years or more with COVID-19, enrolled during active disease. The CDR3 runs from the conserved cysteine through the conserved F or W. The D gene is left open where the match is weak. Clone size, where shown, is once, few, many, or a class for clones that have expanded.

abundance: .; j_gene: TRBJ2-5; v_gene: TRBV5-1; d_gene: .; CDR3nt: TGCGCCAGCAGCTTGGCCGGGCGGGGCCTGAAAGAGACCCAGTACTTC; CDR3aa: CASSLAGRGLKETQYF
abundance: .; j_gene: TRBJ2-2; v_gene: TRBV9; d_gene: .; CDR3nt: TGTGCCAGCAGCCCCCGGAGGGGAACGAACACCGGGGAGCTGTTTTTT; CDR3aa: CASSPRRGTNTGELFF
abundance: .; j_gene: TRBJ2-5; v_gene: TRBV18; d_gene: TRBD2; CDR3nt: TGTGCCAGCTCAGACCCGAGACTAGCGAGAAGGGCAGAGACCCAGTACTTC; CDR3aa: CASSDPRLARRAETQYF
abundance: .; j_gene: TRBJ2-1; v_gene: TRBV10-1; d_gene: .; CDR3nt: TGCGCCAGCAGTAAAGCCCAGGTTTTATCCGGGAACAATGAGCAGTTCTTC; CDR3aa: CASSKAQVLSGNNEQFF
abundance: .; j_gene: TRBJ2-3; v_gene: TRBV5-1; d_gene: TRBD2; CDR3nt: TGCGCCAGCGGCCTGGGCGGGAGCGCAGATACGCAGTATTTT; CDR3aa: CASGLGGSADTQYF
abundance: once; j_gene: TRBJ1-1; v_gene: TRBV9; d_gene: .; CDR3nt: TGTGCCAGCAGCCCACAAACAGGGACAGCTTTCTTT; CDR3aa: CASSPQTGTAFF
abundance: .; j_gene: TRBJ1-1; v_gene: TRBV6-4; d_gene: TRBD1; CDR3nt: TGTGCCAGCAGAGCGGACAGGTTGGACACTGAAGCTTTCTTT; CDR3aa: CASRADRLDTEAFF
abundance: .; j_gene: TRBJ1-5; v_gene: TRBV18; d_gene: .; CDR3nt: TGTGCCAGCTCGGCCGGACTCTCTAGCAATCAGCCCCAGCATTTT; CDR3aa: CASSAGLSSNQPQHF
abundance: .; j_gene: TRBJ1-4; v_gene: TRBV30; d_gene: .; CDR3nt: TGTGCCTGGAGTGTGGGAGGCGCGTTAAATGAAAAACTGTTTTTT; CDR3aa: CAWSVGGALNEKLFF
abundance: .; j_gene: TRBJ2-2; v_gene: TRBV19; d_gene: .; CDR3nt: TGTGCCAGTAGTATATCACTAAACACCGGGGAGCTGTTTTTT; CDR3aa: CASSISLNTGELFF
abundance: .; j_gene: TRBJ1-1; v_gene: TRBV2; d_gene: .; CDR3nt: TGTGCCAGCAGTTTGCAGGTCACTGAAGCTTTCTTT; CDR3aa: CASSLQVTEAFF
abundance: medium-sized; j_gene: TRBJ1-3; v_gene: TRBV14; d_gene: .; CDR3nt: TGTGCCAGCAGCCAAGAATCCGGGTACGGAAACACCATATATTTT; CDR3aa: CASSQESGYGNTIYF
abundance: .; j_gene: TRBJ1-2; v_gene: TRBV2; d_gene: TRBD1; CDR3nt: TGTGCCAGCATTAGGACAGGGGGCTTAGGCTATGGCTACACCTTC; CDR3aa: CASIRTGGLGYGYTF
abundance: .; j_gene: TRBJ1-2; v_gene: TRBV5-1; d_gene: TRBD1; CDR3nt: TGCGCCAGCAGCTTGGCGGGACAGGGAAGGCCCTACACCTTC; CDR3aa: CASSLAGQGRPYTF
abundance: few; j_gene: TRBJ1-4; v_gene: TRBV3-1/TRBV3-2; d_gene: .; CDR3nt: TGTGCCAGCAGCCAAGGGCAGGCCAGGGGCAATGAAAAACTGTTTTTT; CDR3aa: CASSQGQARGNEKLFF
abundance: .; j_gene: TRBJ1-1; v_gene: TRBV30; d_gene: TRBD1; CDR3nt: TGTGCCTGGAGTGTACCCCACAGACAGGGGAACACTGAAGCTTTCTTT; CDR3aa: CAWSVPHRQGNTEAFF
abundance: .; j_gene: TRBJ1-5; v_gene: TRBV2; d_gene: .; CDR3nt: TGTGCCAGCAGTGTATCGCAGGTCTATCAGCCCCAGCATTTT; CDR3aa: CASSVSQVYQPQHF
abundance: .; j_gene: TRBJ1-5; v_gene: TRBV18; d_gene: .; CDR3nt: TGTGCCAGCTCCCGGACAGTCAATCAGCCCCAGCATTTT; CDR3aa: CASSRTVNQPQHF
abundance: .; j_gene: TRBJ1-2; v_gene: TRBV28; d_gene: .; CDR3nt: TGTGCCAGCAGCAAATCCCGGGACAACCTTAACTATGGCTACACCTTC; CDR3aa: CASSKSRDNLNYGYTF
abundance: .; j_gene: TRBJ1-3; v_gene: TRBV9; d_gene: .; CDR3nt: TGTGCCAGCAGCCCAGTACAGGGTGGAAACACCATATATTTT; CDR3aa: CASSPVQGGNTIYF
abundance: .; j_gene: TRBJ1-2; v_gene: TRBV19; d_gene: .; CDR3nt: TGTGCCAGTTTGTCGGCAGGTCGCCTGCACTATGGCTACACCTTC; CDR3aa: CASLSAGRLHYGYTF
abundance: .; j_gene: TRBJ2-3; v_gene: TRBV6-2/TRBV6-3; d_gene: .; CDR3nt: TGTGCCAGCAGTTACTACGGGGTTGGCACAGATACGCAGTATTTT; CDR3aa: CASSYYGVGTDTQYF
abundance: .; j_gene: TRBJ1-6; v_gene: TRBV7-8; d_gene: .; CDR3nt: TGTGCCAGCAGTTCCCAGGGTTTTAATTCACCCCTCCACTTT; CDR3aa: CASSSQGFNSPLHF
abundance: few; j_gene: TRBJ1-1; v_gene: TRBV10-3; d_gene: TRBD1; CDR3nt: TGTGCCACAGTGGGACAGGCTCCCAGGCCGATGAACACTGAAGCTTTCTTT; CDR3aa: CATVGQAPRPMNTEAFF
abundance: .; j_gene: TRBJ1-2; v_gene: TRBV27; d_gene: TRBD1; CDR3nt: TGTGCCAGCAGTCCCCGACCCGGGACAGGGCCCTATGGCTACACCTTC; CDR3aa: CASSPRPGTGPYGYTF
abundance: once; j_gene: TRBJ2-7; v_gene: TRBV5-1; d_gene: TRBD1; CDR3nt: TGCGCCAGCAGCACCGGGACAGGGGGCTACGAGCAGTACTTC; CDR3aa: CASSTGTGGYEQYF
abundance: .; j_gene: TRBJ1-1; v_gene: TRBV5-1; d_gene: .; CDR3nt: TGCGCCAGCAGCTTGGTCGGTGCAGGGGCCCTCGGTGACACTGAAGCTTTCTTT; CDR3aa: CASSLVGAGALGDTEAFF
abundance: .; j_gene: TRBJ2-7; v_gene: TRBV7-9; d_gene: TRBD1; CDR3nt: TGTGCCAGCAGCTTGGGACAGAGCTCCTACGAGCAGTACTTC; CDR3aa: CASSLGQSSYEQYF
abundance: .; j_gene: TRBJ2-1; v_gene: TRBV6-5; d_gene: TRBD1; CDR3nt: TGTGCCAGCAGTTACGCGACAGGGGGCGTGTACAATGAGCAGTTCTTC; CDR3aa: CASSYATGGVYNEQFF
abundance: .; j_gene: TRBJ1-6; v_gene: TRBV11-2; d_gene: .; CDR3nt: TGTGCCAGCAGTCGGACAGCTGATTCACCCCTCCACTTT; CDR3aa: CASSRTADSPLHF
abundance: few; j_gene: TRBJ2-7; v_gene: TRBV14; d_gene: .; CDR3nt: TGTGCCAGCAGCCAGGAACCGGGACAATTCCGCGAGCAGTACTTC; CDR3aa: CASSQEPGQFREQYF
abundance: .; j_gene: TRBJ2-1; v_gene: TRBV11-3; d_gene: TRBD2; CDR3nt: TGTGCCAGCAGCTCGCGGACTAGCGGGCGCAATGAGCAGTTCTTC; CDR3aa: CASSSRTSGRNEQFF
abundance: .; j_gene: TRBJ1-6; v_gene: TRBV6-5; d_gene: .; CDR3nt: TGTGCCAGCAGTCTATTGGCCAGAGGTAATTCACCCCTCCACTTT; CDR3aa: CASSLLARGNSPLHF
abundance: .; j_gene: TRBJ1-3; v_gene: TRBV3-1/TRBV3-2; d_gene: .; CDR3nt: TGTGCCAGCAGCCAATTCGGGGACACCATATATTTT; CDR3aa: CASSQFGDTIYF
abundance: .; j_gene: TRBJ1-2; v_gene: TRBV20-1; d_gene: TRBD1; CDR3nt: TGCAGTGCTAGTAATCCGGGGACAGCTAACTATGGCTACACCTTC; CDR3aa: CSASNPGTANYGYTF